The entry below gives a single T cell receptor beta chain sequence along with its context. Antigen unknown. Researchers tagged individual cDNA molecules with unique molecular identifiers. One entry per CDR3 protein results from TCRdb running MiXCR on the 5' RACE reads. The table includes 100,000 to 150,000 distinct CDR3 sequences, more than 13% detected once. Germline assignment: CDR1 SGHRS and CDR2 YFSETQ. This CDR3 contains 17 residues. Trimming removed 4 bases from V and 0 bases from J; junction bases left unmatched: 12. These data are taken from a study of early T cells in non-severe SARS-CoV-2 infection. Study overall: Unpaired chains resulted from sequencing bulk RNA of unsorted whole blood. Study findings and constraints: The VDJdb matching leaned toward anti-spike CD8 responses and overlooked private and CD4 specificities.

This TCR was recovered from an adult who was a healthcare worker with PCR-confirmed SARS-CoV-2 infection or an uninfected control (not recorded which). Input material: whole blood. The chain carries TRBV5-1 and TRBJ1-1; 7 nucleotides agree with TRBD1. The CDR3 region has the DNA TGCGCCAGCAGCCGATCCGCCGGGACAGAGATGAACACTGAAGCTTTCTTT. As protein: CASSRSAGTEMNTEAFF. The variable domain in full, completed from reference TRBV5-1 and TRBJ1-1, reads KAGVTQTPRYLIKTRGQQVTLSCSPISGHRSVSWYQQTPGQGLQFLFEYFSETQRNKGNFPGRFSGRQFSNSRSEMNVSTLELGDSALYLCASSRSAGTEMNTEAFFGQGTRLTVV.